This TCR beta chain was retrieved from a study of esophageal squamous cell carcinoma under preoperative chemotherapy. As for the study in general: TCR repertoires were profiled from both peripheral blood T cells and tumor-infiltrating lymphocytes. Study-wide results and caveats: After treatment, tumor-infiltrating lymphocytes apparently came partly from blood T cells.

Details on this clonotype: Its antigen is as yet unknown.

TCRdb passed the PCR reads through MiXCR, listing each CDR3 protein once. The sample has 34,000 or so distinct CDR3 sequences, 40% to 65% seen once. Noted time point: after preoperative PTX-NDP chemotherapy. Trimming left V 6 bases short and J 11 bases short, with 25 bases between. Germline CDR1 and CDR2: MNHNS and SASEGT. CDR3 size: 15 residues. The material was obtained from a patient given preoperative chemotherapy. This sequence originates from a human donor with esophageal squamous cell carcinoma. The donor label of this sample is uncertain. The rearrangement links TRBV6-1 to TRBJ2-5; TRBD2 is a possible D gene (5 bases). CDR3 sequence reads: CASSWAQSSPGEQYF. The CDR3 nucleotides are TGTGCCAGCAGCTGGGCTCAAAGTTCCCCCGGGGAGCAGTACTTC.